This entry features one T cell receptor beta chain sequence. Antigen unknown. The germline gives CDR1 LGHNA, CDR2 YSLEER. V was shortened by 4 bases and J by 3 bases, with 16 bases between the two germline ends. This CDR3 is 15 amino acids long. The data were obtained in a study of shared clonotypes between healthy human individuals. Study-level results: How much donors shared clonotypes was expected to be affected by sequencing depth. Clonotypes not shared had lower generation probabilities than those common to all four donors.

Terminally differentiated effector memory CD45RA+ cells were left out of the naive CD8 fraction, which was CD45RO-negative and positively selected for CCR7. Assay used: immunoSEQ multiplex PCR; TCRdb lists only in-frame clones, some missing. Among some 2.1 million clones, approximately 92% were seen once, and the ten largest hold around 1.7%. The material sequenced was naive CD8+ T cells from PBMCs. The sequence was collected from a man aged 18 to 29 in good health. Some clones in this sample may be carry-over from other donors' samples. The chain uses TRBV4-3 and TRBJ2-7, with D tentatively TRBD1 or TRBD2 (5 bases each). CDR3 in amino acids: CASSRLTGSNYEQYF. CDR3 DNA sequence: TGCGCCAGCAGCCGACTAACAGGATCTAACTACGAGCAGTACTTC.